The 3 T cell receptor beta chains presented below share a single source sample, sequenced in a study of identical twins. TCRdb independently ran MiXCR on the 5' RACE reads; one entry per CDR3 protein. Of about 690,000 distinct CDR3 sequences in the sample, around 20% are singletons; the top ten hold approximately 4.5%. The data were also submitted as part of a second study, on T cells expressing NK-cell markers.

Sequencing was done on a sample of PBMCs. The receptors shown here come from a woman in her late teens or twenties in good health.

This clonotype has a single count. The CDR3: CASSQTSGGANEQFF. The CDR3 DNA sequence: TGCGCCAGCAGCCAAACTAGCGGGGGGGCCAATGAGCAGTTCTTC. The chain has TRBV5-1 and TRBJ2-1; 13 bases are a match to TRBD2. J lost 6 bases, V lost 4 bases, and 4 bases had no gene match. CDR1 is SGHRS, CDR2 YFSETQ, per germline. The CDR3 totals 15 residues.

Here the CDR3 reads CSARPYEKLFF. The CDR3 region has the DNA TGCAGTGCTAGGCCGTATGAAAAACTGTTTTTT. The chain joins TRBV20-1 to TRBJ1-4; no clear D. Germline lookup yields CDR1 DFQATT and CDR2 SNEGSKA (reference sequence). V lost 3 bases and J 6 bases, leaving 5 bases between the germline ends. The CDR3 consists of 11 residues.

This clonotype has just a few counts. This sequence joins TRBV10-2 and TRBJ2-3, with TRBD2 matching over 7 bases. The CDR3 is 17 amino acids. Trimming removed 4 bases from V and 3 bases from J; junction bases left unmatched: 13. The germline gives CDR1 WSHSY, CDR2 SAAADI. The CDR3 loop is CASSGLFLEGGTDTQYF. Here the CDR3 DNA reads TGCGCCAGCAGTGGGTTGTTTCTTGAGGGAGGGACAGATACGCAGTATTTT.